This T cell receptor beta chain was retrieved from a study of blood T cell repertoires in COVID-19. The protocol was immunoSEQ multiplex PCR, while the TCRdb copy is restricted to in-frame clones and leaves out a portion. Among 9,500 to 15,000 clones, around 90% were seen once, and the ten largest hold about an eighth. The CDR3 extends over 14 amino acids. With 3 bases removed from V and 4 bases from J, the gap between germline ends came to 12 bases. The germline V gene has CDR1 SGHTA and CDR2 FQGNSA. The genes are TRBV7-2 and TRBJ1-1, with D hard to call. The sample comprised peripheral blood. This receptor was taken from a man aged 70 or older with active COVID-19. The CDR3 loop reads CASSFVRLGTEAFF. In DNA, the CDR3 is TGTGCCAGCAGCTTTGTCAGGCTTGGCACTGAAGCTTTCTTT.